The 11 T cell receptor beta chains reported below all come from one sample, sequenced in a study of blood T cell repertoires in COVID-19. The protocol was immunoSEQ multiplex PCR, while the TCRdb copy is restricted to in-frame clones and leaves out a portion. In the table there are 170,000 or so clones, around nine tenths of which are singletons. The sequenced material came from peripheral blood. The receptors were gathered from a woman under 30 who had recovered from COVID-19.

V gene TRBV7-9 combines with J gene TRBJ2-3, with a weak D call TRBD2 (5 bases). CDR3 length: 13 amino acids. Germline V lookup: CDR1 SEHNR, CDR2 FQNEAQ (reference sequence). Trimming stripped 5 bases from V and 2 bases from J, with 8 bases between. The CDR3 coding sequence is TGTGCCAGCAGCCTGACTACCACAGATACGCAGTATTTT. It is translated as CASSLTTTDTQYF.

The chain uses TRBV5-1 and TRBJ2-2, with D unclear. This CDR3 has 14 amino acids. CDR1 is SGHRS and CDR2 is YFSETQ in the germline V gene. The ends were cut back, 0 bases at V and 1 base at J, with 4 bases in the middle. CDR3: CASSLEQNTGELFF. In DNA form, the CDR3 reads TGCGCCAGCAGCTTGGAACAGAACACCGGGGAGCTGTTTTTT.

This clone was observed a handful of times. The rearrangement joins TRBV3-1 (or the pseudogene TRBV3-2) to TRBJ2-3, with D perhaps TRBD1 (5 bases). The V gene's germline CDR1 is LGHDT and CDR2 YNNKEL (reference sequence). The ends were cut back, 1 base at V and 1 base at J, with 9 bases in the middle. The CDR3 spans 15 residues. In DNA form, the CDR3 reads TGTGCCAGCAGCCAAGGTTTAGGGGGCACAGATACGCAGTATTTT. Protein sequence: CASSQGLGGTDTQYF.

This sequence joins TRBV21-1 and TRBJ2-3; TRBD2, as called in the table, went unchecked against the DNA. TRBV21-1 is termed a pseudogene. CDR3 size: 19 residues. Here the CDR3 reads CASSRQTGAGGLTTDTQYF. DNA of the CDR3: TGTGCCAGCAGCCGTCAGACGGGAGCGGGAGGCCTAACCACAGATACGCAGTATTTT.

This clone was detected only a few times. This rearrangement joins TRBV11-1 to TRBJ1-1, with D tentatively TRBD1 (5 bases). Germline-derived CDR1 and CDR2 are SGHAT and FQDESV (reference sequence). The CDR3 runs 16 residues. V lost 5 bases, J lost 0 bases, and 16 bases lay in between. The CDR3 sequence is CASSPLGQTMNTEAFF. Here the CDR3 DNA reads TGTGCCAGCAGCCCACTGGGGCAGACAATGAACACTGAAGCTTTCTTT. Filled out from reference TRBV11-1 and TRBJ1-1, the complete variable domain reads EAEVAQSPRYKITEKSQAVAFWCDPISGHATLYWYRQILGQGPELLVQFQDESVVDDSQLPKDRFSAERLKGVDSTLKIQPAELGDSAMYLCASSPLGQTMNTEAFFGQGTRLTVV.

V and J are TRBV7-9 and TRBJ2-7; the match to TRBD2 covers 8 bases. CDR3 length equals 13 residues. The germline CDR1 and CDR2 sequences are SEHNR and FQNEAQ (reference sequence). V shed 3 bases and J 7 bases; nucleotides not matched to a gene: 5. This chain's CDR3 is CASSFAGTREQYF. The CDR3 nucleotides are TGTGCCAGCAGCTTTGCAGGGACTAGGGAGCAGTACTTC.

The chain uses TRBV4-3 and TRBJ2-2; maybe TRBD1 (6 bases). The CDR3 has 13 amino acids. In germline, CDR1 is LGHNA, CDR2 YSLEER. Trimming left V 4 bases short and J 5 bases short, with 8 bases between. The CDR3 DNA sequence: TGCGCCAGCAGCCGCACAGGGACCGGGGAGCTGTTTTTT. This translates into CASSRTGTGELFF.

The CDR3 is CASSYPAEDTQYF. CDR3 nucleotides: TGTGCCAGCAGCTACCCCGCGGAAGATACGCAGTATTTT. This chain uses TRBV5-6 with TRBJ2-3; D call uncertain. The V gene lost 3 bases and the J gene lost 5 bases, with 10 bases spanning the gap. Germline V lookup: CDR1 SGHDT, CDR2 YYEEEE. The CDR3 consists of 13 residues.

The chain couples TRBV19 to TRBJ1-6; weak D call: TRBD1 (5 bases). CDR3 length: 14 residues. Germline V gives CDR1 LNHDA, CDR2 SQIVND (reference sequence). The ends were cut back, 3 bases at V and 9 bases at J, with 12 bases in the middle. The CDR3, as DNA: TGTGCCAGTAGTATCGGCCAGGACACTTCACCCCTCCACTTT. It codes for CASSIGQDTSPLHF.

The chain links TRBV6-4 to TRBJ2-3; 8 bases align to TRBD2. Losses at the gene ends were 6 bases for V and 3 bases for J; bases not matched to a gene: 5. This CDR3 comprises 14 residues. The V gene's germline CDR1 is MRHNA and CDR2 SNTAGT. In DNA, the CDR3 is TGTGCCAGCAGCGGGACTAGTGCGACAGATACGCAGTATTTT. Encoded protein: CASSGTSATDTQYF.

V gene TRBV10-3 combines with J gene TRBJ1-1, with no clear D. CDR1 ENHRY and CDR2 SYGVKD come from the germline V gene. The CDR3 has 12 amino acids. V was clipped by 6 bases and J by 0 bases, with 5 bases between them. Here the CDR3 reads CAIRALNTEAFF. The DNA for the CDR3 is TGTGCCATCAGGGCACTGAACACTGAAGCTTTCTTT.